This entry is about one T cell receptor beta chain. The entry originates in a study of CD8 T cells in Susac syndrome. Trimming cost V 0 bases and J 8 bases, with 10 bases left between them. The germline V gene encodes CDR1 LGHDT and CDR2 YNNKEL (reference sequence). The CDR3 covers 13 residues. TCR beta from blood CD8+ and CD4+ T cells was sequenced. cDNA came from 0.5 to 1 ug RNA primed by random hexamers. The amplification used immunoSEQ multiplex PCR on TCR beta CDR3; it spanned 54 Vbeta and 13 Jbeta. TCRdb reprocessed the immunoSEQ multiplex PCR reads with MiXCR, giving one entry per CDR3 protein. The table shows 150,000 to 200,000 distinct CDR3 sequences, with 94% occurring only once.

The chain carries TRBV3-1 and TRBJ1-2; tentatively, D is TRBD1 (6 bases). Sequenced sample: CD4+ T cells from PBMCs. The receptor was derived from a human donor with multiple sclerosis. The CDR3 loop is CASSQDQGRGYTF. The CDR3 coding sequence is TGTGCCAGCAGCCAAGATCAGGGGCGGGGCTACACCTTC.